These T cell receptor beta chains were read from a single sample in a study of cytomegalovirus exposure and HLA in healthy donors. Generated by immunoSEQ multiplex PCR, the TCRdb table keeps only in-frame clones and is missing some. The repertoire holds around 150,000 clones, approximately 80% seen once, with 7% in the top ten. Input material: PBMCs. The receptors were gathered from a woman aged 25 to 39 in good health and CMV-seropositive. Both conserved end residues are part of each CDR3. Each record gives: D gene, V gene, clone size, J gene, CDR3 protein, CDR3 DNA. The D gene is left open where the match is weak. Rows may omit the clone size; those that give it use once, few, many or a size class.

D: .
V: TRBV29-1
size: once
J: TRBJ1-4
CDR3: CSVPGAGVEKLFF
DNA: TGCAGCGTGCCAGGGGCGGGAGTGGAAAAACTGTTTTTT

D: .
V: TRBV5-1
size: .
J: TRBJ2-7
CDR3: CASSLVTGTYEQYF
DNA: TGCGCCAGCAGCTTGGTTACGGGGACCTACGAGCAGTACTTC

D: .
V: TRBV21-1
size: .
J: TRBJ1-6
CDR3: CASSKGGEGSYNSPLHF
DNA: TGTGCCAGCAGCAAAGGGGGGGAAGGCTCCTATAATTCACCCCTCCACTTT

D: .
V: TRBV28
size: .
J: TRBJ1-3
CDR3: CASSLSGVPGNTIYF
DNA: TGTGCCAGCAGTTTGTCCGGGGTACCTGGAAACACCATATATTTT

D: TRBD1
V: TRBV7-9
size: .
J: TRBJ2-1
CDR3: CASRDRVSYNEQFF
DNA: TGTGCCAGCAGGGACAGGGTGTCCTACAATGAGCAGTTCTTC

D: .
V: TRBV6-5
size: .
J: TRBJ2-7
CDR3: CASSLLEGGYEQYF
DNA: TGTGCCAGCAGCCTACTAGAAGGGGGCTACGAGCAGTACTTC

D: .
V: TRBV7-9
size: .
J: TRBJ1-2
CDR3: CASRSGFGLSGYTF
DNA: TGTGCCAGCAGGTCAGGGTTTGGTCTCAGTGGCTACACCTTC

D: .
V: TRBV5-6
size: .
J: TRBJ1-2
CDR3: CASSPDRPYGYTF
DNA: TGTGCCAGCAGCCCGGACAGACCCTATGGCTACACCTTC

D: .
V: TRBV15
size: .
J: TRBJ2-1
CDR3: CATSFRTTYNEQFF
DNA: TGTGCCACCAGCTTTCGGACAACCTACAATGAGCAGTTCTTC

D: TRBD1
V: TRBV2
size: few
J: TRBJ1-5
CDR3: CASSDRQGGNQPQHF
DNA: TGTGCCAGCAGTGACAGACAGGGGGGCAATCAGCCCCAGCATTTT

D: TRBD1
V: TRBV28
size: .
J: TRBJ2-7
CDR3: CASSTDRGYEQYF
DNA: TGTGCCAGCAGTACGGACAGGGGGTACGAGCAGTACTTC

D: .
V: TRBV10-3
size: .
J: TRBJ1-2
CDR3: CAISETKNYGYTF
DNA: TGTGCCATCAGTGAGACTAAGAACTATGGCTACACCTTC

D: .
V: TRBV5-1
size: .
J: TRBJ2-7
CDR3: CASSSKGQGGYEQYF
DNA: TGCGCCAGCAGCTCGAAAGGGCAGGGTGGGTACGAGCAGTACTTC

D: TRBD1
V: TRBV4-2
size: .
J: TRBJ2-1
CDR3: CASSQDQGVGYNEQFF
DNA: TGTGCCAGCAGCCAGGATCAGGGGGTAGGCTACAATGAGCAGTTCTTC

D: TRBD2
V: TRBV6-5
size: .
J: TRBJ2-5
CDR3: CASSPSSGGPAAYF
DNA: TGTGCCAGCAGCCCATCTAGCGGGGGGCCCGCGGCGTACTTC

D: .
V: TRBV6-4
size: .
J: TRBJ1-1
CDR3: CASSSGLNTEAFF
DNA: TGTGCCAGCAGTTCGGGATTGAACACTGAAGCTTTCTTT

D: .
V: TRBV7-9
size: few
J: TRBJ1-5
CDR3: CSSSLAVSTQQGNQPQHF
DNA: TGTTCCAGCAGCTTAGCTGTCTCGACCCAACAGGGCAATCAGCCCCAGCATTTT

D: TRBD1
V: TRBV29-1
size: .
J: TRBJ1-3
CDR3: CSGTGFSGNTIYF
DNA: TGCAGCGGGACAGGTTTCTCTGGAAACACCATATATTTT

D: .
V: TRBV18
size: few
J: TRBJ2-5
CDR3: CASSPQLGEGETQYF
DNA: TGTGCCAGCTCACCACAGCTGGGAGAGGGAGAGACCCAGTACTTC

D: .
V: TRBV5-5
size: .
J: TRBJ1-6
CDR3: CASSLKGEAYNSPLHF
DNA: TGTGCCAGCAGCTTGAAGGGAGAGGCCTATAATTCACCCCTCCACTTT

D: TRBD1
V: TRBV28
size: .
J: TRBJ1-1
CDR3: CASSYRTGLGTEAFF
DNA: TGTGCCAGCAGTTATCGGACAGGTTTGGGCACTGAAGCTTTCTTT

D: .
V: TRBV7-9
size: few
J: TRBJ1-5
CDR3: CASSLGQYSNQPQHF
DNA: TGTGCCAGCAGCTTAGGGCAGTATAGCAATCAGCCCCAGCATTTT

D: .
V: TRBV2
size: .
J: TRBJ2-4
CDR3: CASSVELRGAKNIQYF
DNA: TGTGCCAGCAGTGTCGAGCTCCGGGGGGCCAAAAACATTCAGTACTTC

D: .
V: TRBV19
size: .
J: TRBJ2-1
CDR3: CASSMLPGSYNEQFF
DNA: TGTGCCAGTAGTATGCTTCCCGGCTCCTACAATGAGCAGTTCTTC

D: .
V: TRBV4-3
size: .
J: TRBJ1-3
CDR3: CASSQGRRRSSGNTIYF
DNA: TGCGCCAGCAGCCAAGGTCGCCGGCGGAGCTCTGGAAACACCATATATTTT

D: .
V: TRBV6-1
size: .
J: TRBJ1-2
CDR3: CASSAGGNYGYTF
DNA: TGTGCCAGCAGTGCTGGCGGAAACTATGGCTACACCTTC

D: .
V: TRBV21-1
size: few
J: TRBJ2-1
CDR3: CASSKAAQGAGYPFF
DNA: TGTGCCAGCAGCAAAGCGGCCCAGGGGGCTGGGTATCCGTTCTTC

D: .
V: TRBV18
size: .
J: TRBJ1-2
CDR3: CASSPGPNYGYTF
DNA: TGTGCCAGCTCACCGGGCCCAAACTATGGCTACACCTTC

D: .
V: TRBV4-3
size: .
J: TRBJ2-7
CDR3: CASSRSWESSYEQYF
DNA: TGCGCCAGCAGCCGGTCCTGGGAGTCAAGCTACGAGCAGTACTTC

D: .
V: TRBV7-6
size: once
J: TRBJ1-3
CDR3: CASSRNGGLSGNTIYF
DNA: TGTGCCAGCAGCCGAAACGGTGGTCTCTCTGGAAACACCATATATTTT

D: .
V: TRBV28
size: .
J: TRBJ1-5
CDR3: CASSLAPQVSNQPQHF
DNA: TGTGCCAGCAGTTTGGCACCACAGGTCAGCAATCAGCCCCAGCATTTT

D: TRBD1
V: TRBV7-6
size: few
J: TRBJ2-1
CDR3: CASSPTGQRPYNEQFF
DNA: TGTGCCAGCAGCCCGACGGGACAGAGGCCGTACAATGAGCAGTTCTTC

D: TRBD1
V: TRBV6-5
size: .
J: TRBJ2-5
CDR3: CASSFLPGQRRWAQYF
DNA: TGTGCCAGCAGTTTCCTCCCGGGACAGAGGCGTTGGGCCCAGTACTTC

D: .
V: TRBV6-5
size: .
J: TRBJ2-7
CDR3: CASSYSEGYEQYF
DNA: TGTGCCAGCAGTTACTCGGAGGGCTACGAGCAGTACTTC

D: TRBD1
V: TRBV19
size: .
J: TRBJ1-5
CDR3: CASSPRGTGLHQPQHF
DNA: TGTGCCAGTAGTCCCCGGGGGACAGGCTTGCATCAGCCCCAGCATTTT

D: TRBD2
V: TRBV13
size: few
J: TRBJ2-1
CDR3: CASSLQGSGGDFYNEQFF
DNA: TGTGCCAGCAGCTTACAGGGTAGCGGGGGGGACTTCTACAATGAGCAGTTCTTC

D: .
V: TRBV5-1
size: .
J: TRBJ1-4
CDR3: CASSLKGREKLFF
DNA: TGCGCCAGCAGCTTGAAAGGGAGGGAAAAACTGTTTTTT

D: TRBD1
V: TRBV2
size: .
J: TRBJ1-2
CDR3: CASTGTGAYGYTF
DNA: TGTGCCAGCACCGGGACAGGGGCCTATGGCTACACCTTC

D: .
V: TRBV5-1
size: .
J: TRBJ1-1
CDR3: CASSFLARSYETFF
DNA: TGCGCCAGCAGCTTTCTCGCACGTAGTTATGAAACTTTCTTT

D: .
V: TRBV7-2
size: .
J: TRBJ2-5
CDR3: CASSLARSIQETQYF
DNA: TGTGCCAGCAGCTTAGCTCGCAGTATCCAAGAGACCCAGTACTTC

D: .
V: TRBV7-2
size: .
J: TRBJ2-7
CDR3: CASSFLRLTNSEQYF
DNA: TGTGCCAGCAGCTTTCTGAGGCTTACCAACTCCGAGCAGTACTTC

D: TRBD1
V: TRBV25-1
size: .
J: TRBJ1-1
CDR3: CASSDDRGPAFF
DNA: TGTGCCAGCAGCGATGACAGGGGGCCGGCTTTCTTT

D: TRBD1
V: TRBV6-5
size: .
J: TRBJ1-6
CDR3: CASSPGTGGNSPLHF
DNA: TGTGCCAGCAGCCCCGGGACAGGGGGGAATTCACCCCTCCACTTT

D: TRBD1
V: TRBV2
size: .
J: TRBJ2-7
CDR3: CASSGQGRYEQYF
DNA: TGTGCCAGCAGTGGACAGGGCAGGTACGAGCAGTACTTC

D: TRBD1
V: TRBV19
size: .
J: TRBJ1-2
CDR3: CATRPSYRGLSGGYTF
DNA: TGTGCCACCAGACCCTCCTACAGGGGGCTCTCGGGTGGCTACACCTTC

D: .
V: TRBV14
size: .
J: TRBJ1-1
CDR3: CASSQKGRGQDTEAFF
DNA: TGTGCCAGCAGCCAAAAGGGCAGGGGACAAGACACTGAAGCTTTCTTT

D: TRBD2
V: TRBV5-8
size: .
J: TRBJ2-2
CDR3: CASSLKLAGDTGELFF
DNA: TGTGCCAGCAGCTTGAAACTAGCGGGGGACACCGGGGAGCTGTTTTTT

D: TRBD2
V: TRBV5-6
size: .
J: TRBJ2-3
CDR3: CASSPLAGSTDTQYF
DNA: TGTGCCAGCAGCCCTTTAGCGGGGAGCACAGATACGCAGTATTTT

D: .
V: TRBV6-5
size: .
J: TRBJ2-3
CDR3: CASSRPSERDTQYF
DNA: TGTGCCAGCAGTAGACCTAGCGAACGAGATACGCAGTATTTT